Below are 27 T cell receptor beta chains sequenced from a single sample in a study of blood T cell repertoires in COVID-19. Profiling relied on immunoSEQ multiplex PCR, and the TCRdb table lists in-frame clones only, not all of them. The sample holds roughly 380,000 clones, about 85% seen once. Sequencing input: peripheral blood. Every receptor here comes from a woman younger than 30 with acute or convalescent COVID-19.

The gene calls are TRBV10-3 and TRBJ2-6; 10 bases are a match to TRBD1. CDR3 length equals 19 residues. Germline assignment: CDR1 ENHRY and CDR2 SYGVKD. Germline trimming cut 0 bases from V and 0 bases from J; bases unmatched to any gene: 5. The CDR3 DNA reads as TGTGCCATCAGTGAGTCCTCCGGGACAGGGGCCTCTGGGGCCAACGTCCTGACTTTC. It specifies CAISESSGTGASGANVLTF.

The V call is TRBV30, the J call TRBJ1-2; D ambiguous. This CDR3 is 15 amino acids long. Trimming pared 2 bases from V and 1 base from J, leaving 14 bases between. CDR1 and CDR2 (germline): GTSNPN, SVGIG (reference sequence). The CDR3 sequence: CAWSLGSGVNYGYTF. CDR3 coding DNA: TGTGCCTGGAGTCTAGGGAGTGGCGTTAACTATGGCTACACCTTC.

The chain uses TRBV27 and TRBJ2-2; 10 nucleotides agree with TRBD2. This CDR3 region has 16 residues. CDR1 and CDR2 from the germline V gene are MNHEY and SMNVEV (reference sequence). V lost 8 bases and J lost 4; bases outside the gene matches: 10. CDR3 region: CASGQRGGRFTGELFF. The CDR3 nucleotides are TGTGCCAGCGGGCAGCGGGGGGGCCGTTTCACCGGGGAGCTGTTTTTT.

This clone occurred once. This chain's CDR3 is CASRRPGTRINEQFF. The CDR3 DNA reads TGTGCCAGCAGACGTCCAGGGACACGGATCAATGAGCAGTTCTTC. The genes are TRBV11-2 and TRBJ2-1; possibly TRBD1 for D (6 bases). The CDR3 runs 15 residues. Germline V gene data show CDR1 as SGHAT and CDR2 as FQNNGV. The germline V and J ends were trimmed by 6 bases and 6 bases, with 18 bases remaining between them.

V gene TRBV29-1 combines with J gene TRBJ1-1; D call uncertain. Germline V CDR1 and CDR2: SQVTM, ANQGSEA. CDR3 size: 11 residues. Trimming left V 6 bases short and J 6 bases short, with 11 bases between. The CDR3 DNA follows: TGCAGCGTCGTAAGAGGGCCTGAAGCTTTCTTT. Encoded protein: CSVVRGPEAFF.

On this clone itself: Distinct nucleotide sequences in the sample also encode this CDR3. Here the CDR3 reads CASSYSSSYEQYF. CDR3 coding DNA: TGTGCCAGCAGTTACTCGTCTTCCTACGAGCAGTACTTC. This sequence joins TRBV6-5 and TRBJ2-7; D not resolved. The CDR3 runs to 13 residues. Germline CDR1 is MNHEY and CDR2 is SVGAGI. V shed 0 bases and J shed 1 base, with 4 bases lying between them.

The V gene is TRBV24-1, the J gene TRBJ2-6; 9 bases are shared with TRBD1. This CDR3 contains 19 residues. The germline CDR1 and CDR2 sequences are KGHDR and SFDVKD. Trimming at V came to 2 bases and at J to 2 bases, leaving 9 bases not matched to a gene. The CDR3 region is CATSDSPGQGVAGANVLTF. CDR3 DNA sequence: TGTGCCACCAGTGATTCGCCGGGACAGGGTGTCGCTGGGGCCAACGTCCTGACTTTC.

A remark on this clone: The junction does not match germline at one end; this may be a read error. V usage is TRBV3-1 (or the pseudogene TRBV3-2) and J usage is TRBJ1-6; no definite D call. From germline, CDR1 is LGHDT and CDR2 YNNKEL (reference sequence). CDR3 length: 11 residues. Here the CDR3 DNA reads TGTGCCAGCAGCCAGGCCGGAGCCTCCGTCTTT. The encoded protein is CASSQAGASVF.

This clone was counted a few times. The genes are TRBV7-2 and TRBJ2-7, with 10 bases matching TRBD1. Germline CDR1 reads SGHTA; CDR2 reads FQGNSA. This CDR3 comprises 16 residues. V trimming: 5 bases; J trimming: 4 bases; junction bases outside the gene matches: 11. CDR3 DNA sequence: TGTGCCAGCAGCCCCGGGTGGGGGACAGGGGTGTACGAGCAGTACTTC. This encodes CASSPGWGTGVYEQYF.

V and J are TRBV7-2 and TRBJ2-5; TRBD2 aligns across 10 bases. Germline-derived CDR1 and CDR2 are SGHTA and FQGNSA. The CDR3 is 14 amino acids. V trimming: 6 bases; J trimming: 7 bases; junction bases outside the gene matches: 8. The CDR3: CASSLLAGVGTQYF. CDR3 bases: TGTGCCAGCAGTCTCCTAGCGGGGGTAGGGACCCAGTACTTC.

The rearrangement uses TRBV5-5 and TRBJ1-2; D is perhaps TRBD1 (6 bases). Between the trimmed V and J ends, which lost 6 bases and 4 bases, there was a span of 10 bases. In germline, CDR1 is SGHKS, CDR2 YYEKEE (reference sequence). The CDR3 is 12 amino acids. CDR3 nucleotides: TGTGCCAGCACCGGACAGTTCTATGGCTACACCTTC. Translated: CASTGQFYGYTF.

The chain is built from TRBV5-6 and TRBJ2-7; 8 nucleotides align to TRBD1. Germline values: CDR1 SGHDT, CDR2 YYEEEE. The CDR3 length is 16 residues. With V trimmed by 4 bases and J by 7 bases, 16 bases remained unmatched. CDR3 sequence: CASSRGTSRGPREQYF. CDR3 coding DNA: TGTGCCAGCAGCCGGGGGACGTCCAGGGGGCCGAGAGAGCAGTACTTC.

The chain couples TRBV4-1 to TRBJ1-5, with 7 bases matching TRBD1. Trimming took 5 bases from V and 4 from J; bases not matched to a gene: 11. This CDR3 region has 16 residues. Germline assignment: CDR1 MGHRA and CDR2 YSYEKL. The CDR3 DNA sequence: TGCGCCAGCAGCGCCGGGACAGCTCGCGAAAATCAGCCCCAGCATTTT. Its protein product is CASSAGTARENQPQHF.

The DNA of the CDR3 is TGTGCCAGCAGCTTCGGAAGAAAATCGACAGGGGGGTCAGATGGCTACACCTTC. The encoded protein is CASSFGRKSTGGSDGYTF. The rearrangement links TRBV7-2 to TRBJ1-2, with 9 bases identical to TRBD1. J gave up 6 bases and V 3 bases, and 17 bases lay outside the gene matches. This CDR3 spans 18 amino acids. Germline CDR1 reads SGHTA; CDR2 reads FQGNSA.

V usage is TRBV6-5 and J usage is TRBJ2-4, with 8 bases lining up with TRBD2. Germline lookup yields CDR1 MNHEY and CDR2 SVGAGI. The CDR3 length is 14 residues. V gave up 10 bases and J gave up 8 bases; unmatched junction bases: 13. The CDR3 coding sequence is TGTGCCACATCGAGGGCGGGGGGCAGGGACATTCAGTACTTC. This encodes CATSRAGGRDIQYF.

The chain combines TRBV7-9 with TRBJ1-1, with D uncertain. Germline CDR1 SEHNR, CDR2 FQNEAQ (reference sequence). Deletions cut 1 base from V and 1 base from J, with 7 bases between. The CDR3 extends over 14 amino acids. The CDR3 here is CASSLDPGNTEAFF. The CDR3 DNA is TGTGCCAGCAGCTTAGATCCCGGGAACACTGAAGCTTTCTTT.

The rearrangement links TRBV28 to TRBJ1-4; 7 bases agree with TRBD1. Germline V CDR1 and CDR2: MDHEN, SYDVKM. Trimming removed 6 bases from V and 6 bases from J; junction bases left unmatched: 22. CDR3 size: 19 residues. In DNA, the CDR3 is TGTGCCAGCAGCCCCTCTGAAACGGACAGGCCACAGATTTATGAAAAACTGTTTTTT. Residues: CASSPSETDRPQIYEKLFF.

This chain links TRBV2 with TRBJ1-2, with a possible D match to TRBD1 (6 bases). The CDR3 is 13 residues long. The germline CDR1 and CDR2 sequences are SNHLY and FYNNEI. Trimming left V 4 bases short and J 3 bases short, with 9 bases between. The CDR3 sequence is CASSAGADYGYTF. Here the CDR3 DNA reads TGTGCCAGCAGTGCAGGGGCTGACTATGGCTACACCTTC.

The chain carries TRBV3-1 (or the pseudogene TRBV3-2) and TRBJ1-5; 8 bases are a match to TRBD1. Unmatched junction bases numbered 5, after V lost 1 base and J lost 9 bases. The CDR3 is made up of 14 amino acids. CDR1 is LGHDT and CDR2 is YNNKEL in the germline V gene (reference sequence). The CDR3 DNA reads TGTGCCAGCAGCCAAGCGACAGGGGTCGGGCCCCAGCATTTT. This encodes CASSQATGVGPQHF.

This chain joins TRBV5-1 and TRBJ2-6; TRBD1 matches 10 bases. Trimming at V came to 2 bases and at J to 1 base, leaving 3 bases not matched to a gene. CDR3 length equals 17 residues. Germline values: CDR1 SGHRS, CDR2 YFSETQ. The CDR3 here is CASSLDRGQSGANVLTF. In DNA form, the CDR3 reads TGCGCCAGCAGCTTAGACAGGGGGCAATCTGGGGCCAACGTCCTGACTTTC. The whole variable domain, filled in from reference TRBV5-1 and TRBJ2-6, reads KAGVTQTPRYLIKTRGQQVTLSCSPISGHRSVSWYQQTPGQGLQFLFEYFSETQRNKGNFPGRFSGRQFSNSRSEMNVSTLELGDSALYLCASSLDRGQSGANVLTFGAGSRLTVL.

The table lists this clone with a count of one. The chain carries TRBV6-5 and TRBJ2-7, with D perhaps matching TRBD1 (6 bases). In germline, CDR1 is MNHEY, CDR2 SVGAGI. Trimming left V 6 bases short and J 0 bases short, with 15 bases between. The CDR3 has 15 amino acids. This CDR3 is CASSRDRIPSYEQYF. CDR3 nucleotides: TGTGCCAGCAGCCGCGACAGGATACCCTCCTACGAGCAGTACTTC.

The chain links TRBV7-8 to TRBJ2-7; 12 bases are shared with TRBD2. CDR3 size: 18 residues. Germline trimming cut 2 bases from V and 3 bases from J; bases unmatched to any gene: 11. Germline loops: CDR1 SGHVS, CDR2 FQNEAQ. DNA for the CDR3: TGTGCCAGCAGCTTACCGCTCAGGCTAGCGGGAGGGCGCTACGAGCAGTACTTC. It yields the protein CASSLPLRLAGGRYEQYF.

The chain links TRBV5-6 to TRBJ1-2, with 7 bases identical to TRBD1. The length of the CDR3 is 16 residues. Germline-derived CDR1 and CDR2 are SGHDT and YYEEEE. The J segment lost 6 bases and the V segment lost 4 bases, leaving 15 bases of the junction unmatched. CDR3 in DNA: TGTGCCAGCAGCCAACACCCGACAGGCAGGGGGAATGGCTACACCTTC. Translating gives CASSQHPTGRGNGYTF.

The chain recombines TRBV6-5 with TRBJ2-2; TRBD2 might be the D (6 bases). The CDR3 runs to 15 residues. Trimming stripped 2 bases from V and 2 bases from J, with 9 bases between. CDR1 MNHEY and CDR2 SVGAGI come from the germline V gene. The CDR3 loop reads CASSYAGRNTGELFF. For the CDR3, the DNA is TGTGCCAGCAGTTACGCGGGGAGAAACACCGGGGAGCTGTTTTTT.

The chain recombines TRBV9 with TRBJ1-2; D is perhaps TRBD1 (6 bases). The length of the CDR3 is 14 residues. Trimming removed 0 bases from V and 2 bases from J, with 8 bases in between. Germline values: CDR1 SGDLS, CDR2 YYNGEE. CDR3 amino acids: CASSVDTGNYGYTF. The CDR3 region has the DNA TGTGCCAGCAGCGTAGATACAGGGAACTATGGCTACACCTTC.

This clone was counted a few times. The chain uses TRBV9 and TRBJ1-5; D uncertain. The CDR3 consists of 15 residues. The ends were cut back, 0 bases at V and 0 bases at J, with 7 bases in the middle. CDR1 and CDR2 from the germline V gene are SGDLS and YYNGEE. DNA of the CDR3: TGTGCCAGCAGCGTAGGACTCGATAGCAATCAGCCCCAGCATTTT. It yields the protein CASSVGLDSNQPQHF.

In its sample, this clone was seen once. The chain links TRBV2 to TRBJ1-3; no clear D gene. The CDR3 has 17 residues. V gave up 2 bases and J gave up 15 bases, with 29 bases separating them. CDR1 SNHLY and CDR2 FYNNEI come from the germline V gene. The DNA for the CDR3 is TGTGCCAGCAGTGAAAGGCCCACCCAAGTCGGAGTCTACGAGGAATATTTT. This sequence encodes CASSERPTQVGVYEEYF.